Listed here are 29 T cell receptor beta chains from one sample, sequenced in a study of blood T cell repertoires in COVID-19 (TCRdb year 2020). Library preparation was by the immunoSEQ multiplex PCR assay. TCRdb's version of the immuneACCESS table is confined to in-frame rearrangements and falls short of the full clone set. An unresolved V gene accounts for under half of the shortfall where checked; the remainder is of unknown origin. This sample has around 270,000 clones in its table, and over 80% of those were observed once. The ten most abundant clones make up around 3% of the sample. Sample: PBMCs or T cells enriched from blood (not recorded which). These receptors all stem from a woman between 35 and 50 years old who had been exposed to COVID-19.

This clone was detected once. The chain uses TRBV30 and TRBJ1-2; 8 positions agree with TRBD1. The germline V gene encodes CDR1 GTSNPN and CDR2 SVGIG (reference sequence). Trimming cost V 4 bases and J 4 bases; bases outside gene matches: 8. The CDR3 is made up of 14 amino acids. The CDR3 protein is CAWNGQGSIYGYTF. The CDR3 nucleotides read TGTGCCTGGAATGGACAGGGTAGTATCTATGGCTACACCTTC.

V and J are TRBV7-3 and TRBJ2-3; TRBD1 matches at 12 bases. Trimming at V came to 5 bases and at J to 1 base, leaving 10 bases not matched to a gene. The CDR3 covers 18 residues. The germline V gene has CDR1 SGHTA and CDR2 FQGTGA. The CDR3 DNA reads as TGTGCCAGCAGCAAGACCGGGACAGGGGGCGTTGGCACAGATACGCAGTATTTT. Amino acid sequence: CASSKTGTGGVGTDTQYF.

The chain combines TRBV19 with TRBJ2-2, with TRBD2 matching 8 bases. This CDR3 has 15 residues. Per the germline V gene, CDR1 is LNHDA and CDR2 is SQIVND (reference sequence). The J segment lost 6 bases and the V segment lost 5 bases, leaving 8 bases of the junction unmatched. The chain's CDR3 is CASSSGTSAAGELFF. The CDR3, as DNA: TGTGCCAGTAGTTCTGGGACTAGTGCGGCCGGGGAGCTGTTTTTT. The full variable domain, in which reference TRBV19 and TRBJ2-2 provide the parts outside the CDR3, is DGGITQSPKYLFRKEGQNVTLSCEQNLNHDAMYWYRQDPGQGLRLIYYSQIVNDFQKGDIAEGYSVSREKKESFPLTVTSAQKNPTAFYLCASSSGTSAAGELFFGEGSRLTVL.

This rearrangement joins TRBV5-1 to TRBJ1-4, with TRBD1 identical over 9 bases. The CDR3 is 14 amino acids. V dropped 3 bases and J dropped 5; count of bases not matched to a gene: 2. Per the germline V gene, CDR1 is SGHRS and CDR2 is YFSETQ. The CDR3 nucleotides are TGCGCCAGCAGCTCAGGGACAGGGAATGAAAAACTGTTTTTT. It is translated as CASSSGTGNEKLFF. The full variable domain, its missing parts supplied by reference TRBV5-1 and TRBJ1-4, is KAGVTQTPRYLIKTRGQQVTLSCSPISGHRSVSWYQQTPGQGLQFLFEYFSETQRNKGNFPGRFSGRQFSNSRSEMNVSTLELGDSALYLCASSSGTGNEKLFFGSGTQLSVL.

The genes are TRBV6-2 or TRBV6-3 and TRBJ1-2, with 8 bases identical to TRBD1. Unmatched junction bases numbered 10, after V lost 2 bases and J lost 8 bases. CDR1 is MNHEY and CDR2 is SVGEGT in the germline V gene. The CDR3 covers 15 residues. The CDR3 reads CASSYPDRVILGYTF. DNA for the CDR3: TGTGCCAGCAGTTACCCGGACAGGGTGATCTTGGGCTACACCTTC.

This clone occurred many times. The chain couples TRBV4-2 to TRBJ1-5; unclear D gene. This CDR3 comprises 15 residues. Trimming stripped 1 base from V and 5 bases from J, with 12 bases between. Per germline, CDR1 LGHNA and CDR2 YNFKEQ. CDR3 bases: TGTGCCAGCAGCCAAGTTGATGGGAGCGATCAGCCCCAGCATTTT. Its translation: CASSQVDGSDQPQHF.

The gene calls are TRBV3-1 (or the pseudogene TRBV3-2) and TRBJ1-2, with TRBD1 matching over 9 bases. CDR3 length: 14 residues. The V and J ends lost 1 base and 7 bases, in that order; junction bases with no gene match: 4. CDR1 is LGHDT, CDR2 YNNKEL, per germline (reference sequence). The CDR3 loop reads CASSQGGGQGGYTF. CDR3 nucleotides: TGTGCCAGCAGCCAAGGGGGGGGACAGGGTGGCTACACCTTC.

This clone has a handful of counts. The rearrangement uses TRBV21-1 and TRBJ2-7; no check of the table's D call, TRBD2, against the DNA was made. TRBV21-1 is designated a pseudogene. This CDR3 is 10 amino acids long. In DNA form, the CDR3 reads TGTGCCAGGTGGAACTTCCGCCGGGAGGTC. Encoded protein: CARWNFRREV.

The rearrangement links TRBV5-4 to TRBJ2-3; weak D call: TRBD1 (5 bases). Germline V gene sequence: CDR1 SGHNT, CDR2 YYREEE (reference sequence). Trimming cost V 4 bases and J 3 bases, with 12 bases left between them. The CDR3 is made up of 14 amino acids. The CDR3 spells CASSPRDATDTQYF. CDR3 bases: TGTGCCAGCAGCCCCAGGGATGCGACAGATACGCAGTATTTT.

The V and J genes are TRBV12-3 or TRBV12-4 and TRBJ2-7; D unclear. The CDR3 contains 11 residues. Trimming took off 8 bases at V and 0 bases at J, with 5 bases between the two ends. The CDR3 DNA reads TGTGCCAGCCAGGTCTCCTACGAGCAGTACTTC. Translated, it gives CASQVSYEQYF.

CDR3 coding DNA: TGTGCCAGCTCACGAGACAGGGCGGGCGAGCAGTACGTC. It codes for CASSRDRAGEQYV. The V gene is TRBV18, the J gene TRBJ2-7; 7 bases are a match to TRBD1. The CDR3 covers 13 residues. J gave up 6 bases and V 4 bases, and 6 bases lay outside the gene matches. In germline, CDR1 is KGHSH, CDR2 LQKENI.

Regarding this clone: The junction and the germline gene differ at one end; a read error may be behind it. J is TRBJ2-5 and V is TRBV5-1, with TRBD2 identical over 16 bases. The CDR3 contains 17 residues. Germline lookup yields CDR1 SGHRS and CDR2 YFSETQ. CDR3 sequence: CASSLGLAGGTKETQYF. The CDR3 coding sequence is TGTGCCAGCAGCTTGGGACTAGCGGGAGGGACTAAAGAGACCCAGTACTTC.

The chain carries TRBV4-1 and TRBJ2-1; TRBD2 agrees at 14 bases. Germline CDR1 MGHRA, CDR2 YSYEKL. V dropped 0 bases and J dropped 8; count of bases not matched to a gene: 6. The CDR3 spans 17 residues. The CDR3 DNA is TGCGCCAGCAGCCAAGATCCGGGACTAGCGGGAGAAGATGAGCAGTTCTTC. Its translation: CASSQDPGLAGEDEQFF.

The V and J genes are TRBV5-1 and TRBJ1-6; D gene uncertain. The CDR3 spans 14 residues. Between the trimmed V and J ends, which lost 5 bases and 5 bases, there was a span of 11 bases. Germline assignment: CDR1 SGHRS and CDR2 YFSETQ. As DNA, the CDR3 is TGCGCCAGCAGTCTAGCACGGGATAATTCACCCCTCCACTTT. It encodes CASSLARDNSPLHF.

This sequence joins TRBV9 and TRBJ1-2; no clear D gene. The CDR3 is 12 amino acids. V was cut by 3 bases and J by 4 bases, with 7 bases left in between. Germline V lookup: CDR1 SGDLS, CDR2 YYNGEE. The CDR3 loop is CASSEAGYGYTF. Written as DNA, the CDR3 is TGTGCCAGCAGCGAGGCAGGCTATGGCTACACCTTC.

This chain connects TRBV6-5 to TRBJ2-6; D is unresolved. Germline V gene sequence: CDR1 MNHEY, CDR2 SVGAGI. This CDR3 has 16 amino acids. Trimming left V 4 bases short and J 0 bases short, with 10 bases between. In nucleotides, the CDR3 is TGTGCCAGCAGTTCCCTTTCCCCCTCTGGGGCCAACGTCCTGACTTTC. It specifies CASSSLSPSGANVLTF.

This clone showed up just a few times. This chain links TRBV3-1 (or the pseudogene TRBV3-2) with TRBJ1-1; a weak D match, TRBD1 (5 bases). The CDR3 sequence is 14 residues long. Germline CDR1 LGHDT, CDR2 YNNKEL (reference sequence). V lost 4 bases and J lost 1, with 10 bases in between. CDR3 residues: CASSLLTGNTEAFF. In DNA, the CDR3 is TGTGCCAGCAGCCTCCTTACAGGGAACACTGAAGCTTTCTTT.

V is TRBV12-3 or TRBV12-4 and J is TRBJ2-1, with unresolved D. The ends were cut back, 7 bases at V and 5 bases at J, with 12 bases in the middle. This CDR3 is built from 13 residues. CDR3: CASTTLLDNEQFF. Here the CDR3 DNA reads TGTGCCAGCACCACGCTACTGGACAATGAGCAGTTCTTC.

This clone occurred once. This sequence joins TRBV24-1 and TRBJ1-5, with D tentatively TRBD1 (5 bases). Germline V gene data show CDR1 as KGHDR and CDR2 as SFDVKD. CDR3 size: 13 residues. The V and J ends lost 9 bases and 6 bases respectively, with 14 bases between them. CDR3 bases: TGTGCCACCGCGATGCAGGGCGGTCAGCCCCAGCATTTT. Residues: CATAMQGGQPQHF.

This chain joins TRBV27 and TRBJ2-2, with TRBD1 matching 9 bases. Trimming at V came to 6 bases and at J to 2 bases, leaving 4 bases not matched to a gene. Looked up from germline, CDR1 is MNHEY and CDR2 is SMNVEV (reference sequence). This CDR3 region has 15 residues. CDR3 sequence (DNA): TGTGCCAGCAGAACAGGGGGCATTAACACCGGGGAGCTGTTTTTT. Protein product: CASRTGGINTGELFF.

This rearrangement joins TRBV5-1 to TRBJ2-7; 8 positions match TRBD2. Germline CDR1 and CDR2: SGHRS and YFSETQ. The CDR3 is 16 amino acids. J lost 3 bases, V lost 4 bases, and 12 bases had no gene match. The CDR3 DNA reads as TGCGCCAGCAGCCCCCTGGTTAGCGGGACCGGCTACGAGCAGTACTTC. Translation gives CASSPLVSGTGYEQYF.

This clone was seen more than once but under ten times. J is TRBJ2-1 and V is TRBV6-4, with 7 bases lining up with TRBD1. The V gene's germline CDR1 is MRHNA and CDR2 SNTAGT. Unmatched junction bases numbered 5, after V lost 5 bases and J lost 7 bases. CDR3 length: 13 amino acids. The CDR3 loop is CASSTQGQNEQFF. The CDR3 coding sequence is TGTGCCAGCAGTACACAGGGGCAGAATGAGCAGTTCTTC.

The V gene is TRBV27, the J gene TRBJ1-5; D gene unclear. CDR1 and CDR2 (germline): MNHEY, SMNVEV (reference sequence). The CDR3 has 14 residues. Trimming left V 6 bases short and J 4 bases short, with 13 bases between. This chain's CDR3 is CASSQRPGNQPQHF. CDR3 nucleotide sequence: TGTGCCAGCAGCCAACGACCCGGGAATCAGCCCCAGCATTTT.

The chain uses TRBV4-2 and TRBJ2-7; 11 positions agree with TRBD2. The trim removed 0 bases at V and 2 bases at J, leaving 6 bases unmatched. The CDR3 spans 17 residues. Germline V gene lookup returns CDR1 LGHNA and CDR2 YNFKEQ. The CDR3, as DNA: TGTGCCAGCAGCCAAGATCTAGCGGGAGGTCGGCCCTACGAGCAGTACGTC. Translated: CASSQDLAGGRPYEQYV.

The V call is TRBV30, the J call TRBJ1-2, with D unclear. Germline V gene sequence: CDR1 GTSNPN, CDR2 SVGIG (reference sequence). The CDR3 covers 15 residues. Trimming removed 0 bases at V and 0 bases at J, with 11 bases between. The CDR3 DNA sequence: TGTGCCTGGAGTGTAAAGCAGGTCCCTAACTATGGCTACACCTTC. Translation gives CAWSVKQVPNYGYTF.

The gene calls are TRBV5-4 and TRBJ2-7, with 7 bases that match TRBD1. The CDR3 runs to 15 residues. Germline V gives CDR1 SGHNT, CDR2 YYREEE (reference sequence). V lost 5 bases and J lost 2; bases outside the gene matches: 10. CDR3 bases: TGTGCCAGCAGGCCCGGGACAAGGGGGCCCTACGAGCAGTACTTC. This sequence encodes CASRPGTRGPYEQYF.

This chain uses TRBV2 with TRBJ2-5; TRBD2 matches 8 bases. This CDR3 comprises 16 residues. Germline V gives CDR1 SNHLY, CDR2 FYNNEI. J lost 4 bases, V lost 4 bases, and 11 bases had no gene match. The CDR3 region has the DNA TGTGCCAGCAGTGTAGGGAGCGGGAGTGGGAGAGAGACCCAGTACTTC. It encodes CASSVGSGSGRETQYF.

This chain joins TRBV7-8 and TRBJ1-1; a possible D gene is TRBD1 (5 bases). Trimming removed 1 base at V and 6 bases at J, with 9 bases between. Germline CDR1 reads SGHVS; CDR2 reads FQNEAQ. This CDR3 has 13 residues. CDR3 residues: CASSLGGGPEAFF. DNA for the CDR3: TGTGCCAGCAGCTTAGGGGGGGGACCTGAAGCTTTCTTT.

The chain carries TRBV28 and TRBJ1-5; 8 bases are a match to TRBD1. Germline assignment: CDR1 MDHEN and CDR2 SYDVKM. J was trimmed by 3 bases and V by 7 bases; bases with no gene match: 11. This CDR3 is 16 amino acids long. The CDR3 reads CASNAYRGGNNQPQHF. In DNA, the CDR3 is TGTGCCAGCAACGCTTACAGGGGGGGAAACAATCAGCCCCAGCATTTT.